This T cell receptor beta chain was captured by sequencing in a study of Siglec-9 on CD8 T cells in melanoma. Whole-study results and caveats: An effector memory CD8+ T-cell subset seemingly accumulating in melanoma was reportedly marked and regulated by Siglec-9.

Concerning this clone: Its matching antigen is unknown.

Sequencing used immunoSEQ multiplex PCR; TCRdb keeps in-frame clones, though not all of them. The sample consists of more than 30,000 clones, roughly four fifths of them appearing once. Specimen: Siglec-9- CD8+ T cells sorted from blood. This receptor was obtained from a human donor in good health.

The CDR3 coding sequence is TGTGCCAGCAGTTTCTGGCAGGGTTCCTACGAGCAGTACTTC. Translated, it gives CASSFWQGSYEQYF. The chain recombines TRBV6-5 with TRBJ2-7; possibly TRBD1 for D (5 bases). Per germline, CDR1 MNHEY and CDR2 SVGAGI. Trimming took 4 bases from V and 1 from J, leaving 11 bases between them. The CDR3 has 14 residues.